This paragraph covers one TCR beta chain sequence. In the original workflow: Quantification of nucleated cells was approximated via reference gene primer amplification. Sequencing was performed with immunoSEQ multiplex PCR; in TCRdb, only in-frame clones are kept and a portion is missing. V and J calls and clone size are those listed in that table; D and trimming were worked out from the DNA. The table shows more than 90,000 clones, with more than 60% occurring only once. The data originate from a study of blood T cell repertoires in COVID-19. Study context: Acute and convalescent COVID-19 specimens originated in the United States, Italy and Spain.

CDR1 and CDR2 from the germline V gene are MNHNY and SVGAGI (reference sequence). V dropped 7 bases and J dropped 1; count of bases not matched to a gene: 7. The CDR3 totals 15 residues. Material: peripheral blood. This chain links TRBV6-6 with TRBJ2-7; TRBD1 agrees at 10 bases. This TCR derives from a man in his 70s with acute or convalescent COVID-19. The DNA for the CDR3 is TGTGCCAGCACCCCCCGACAGGGGGCTTCCTACGAGCAGTACTTC. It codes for CASTPRQGASYEQYF.